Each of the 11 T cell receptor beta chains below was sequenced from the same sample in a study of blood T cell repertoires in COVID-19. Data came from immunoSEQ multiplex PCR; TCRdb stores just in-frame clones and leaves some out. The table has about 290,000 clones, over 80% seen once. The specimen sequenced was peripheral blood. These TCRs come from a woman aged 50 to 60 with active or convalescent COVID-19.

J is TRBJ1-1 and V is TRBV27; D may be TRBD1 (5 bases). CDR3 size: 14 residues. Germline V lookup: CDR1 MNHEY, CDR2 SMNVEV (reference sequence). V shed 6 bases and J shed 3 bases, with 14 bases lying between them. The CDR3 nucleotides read TGTGCCAGCAGGTTCCAGGGTTTTCACACTGAAGCTTTCTTT. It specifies CASRFQGFHTEAFF.

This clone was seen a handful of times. CDR3 protein: CAISVGPTGVRNSSPLHF. The CDR3 nucleotides are TGTGCCATCAGTGTCGGACCGACAGGGGTCCGCAATAGTTCACCCCTCCACTTT. The chain links TRBV10-3 to TRBJ1-6, with 8 bases matching TRBD1. The J segment lost 9 bases and the V segment lost 4 bases, leaving 17 bases of the junction unmatched. This CDR3 is 18 amino acids long. CDR1 and CDR2 from the germline V gene are ENHRY and SYGVKD.

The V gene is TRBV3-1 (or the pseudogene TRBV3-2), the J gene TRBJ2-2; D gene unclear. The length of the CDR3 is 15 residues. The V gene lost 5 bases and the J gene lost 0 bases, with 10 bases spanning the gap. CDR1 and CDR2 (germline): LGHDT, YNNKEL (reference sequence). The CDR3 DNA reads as TGTGCCAGCAGCTCTAGTAGGACGAACACCGGGGAGCTGTTTTTT. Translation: CASSSSRTNTGELFF.

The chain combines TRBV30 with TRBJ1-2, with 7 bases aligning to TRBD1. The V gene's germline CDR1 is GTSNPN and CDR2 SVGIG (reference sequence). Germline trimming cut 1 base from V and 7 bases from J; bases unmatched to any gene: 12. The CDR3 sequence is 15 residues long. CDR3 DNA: TGTGCCTGGAGTGGGGGACAGCCAACGTCCAGTGGCTACACCTTC. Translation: CAWSGGQPTSSGYTF. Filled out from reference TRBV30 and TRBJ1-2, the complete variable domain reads SQTIHQWPATLVQPVGSPLSLECTVEGTSNPNLYWYRQAAGRGLQLLFYSVGIGQISSEVPQNLSASRPQDRQFILSSKKLLLSDSGFYLCAWSGGQPTSSGYTFGSGTRLTVV.

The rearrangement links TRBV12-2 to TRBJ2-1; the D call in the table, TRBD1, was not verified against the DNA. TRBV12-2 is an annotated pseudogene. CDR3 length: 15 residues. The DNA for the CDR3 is TGTGCAAGTCGCTCCGTGGACAGCTCCTACAATGAGCAGTTCTTC. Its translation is CASRSVDSSYNEQFF.

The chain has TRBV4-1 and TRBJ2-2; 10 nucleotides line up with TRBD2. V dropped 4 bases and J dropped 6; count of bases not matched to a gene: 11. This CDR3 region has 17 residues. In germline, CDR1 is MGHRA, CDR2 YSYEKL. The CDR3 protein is CASSLGLAGVVAGELFF. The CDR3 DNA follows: TGCGCCAGCAGCCTAGGGCTAGCGGGAGTGGTAGCCGGGGAGCTGTTTTTT.

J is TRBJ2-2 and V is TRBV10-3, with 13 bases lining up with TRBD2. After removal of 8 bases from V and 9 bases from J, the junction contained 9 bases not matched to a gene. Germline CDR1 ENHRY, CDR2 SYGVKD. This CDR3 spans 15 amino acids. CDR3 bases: TGTGCCATCGGGCGACTAGCGGGAGGTGGTAGGGAGCTGTTTTTT. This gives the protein CAIGRLAGGGRELFF.

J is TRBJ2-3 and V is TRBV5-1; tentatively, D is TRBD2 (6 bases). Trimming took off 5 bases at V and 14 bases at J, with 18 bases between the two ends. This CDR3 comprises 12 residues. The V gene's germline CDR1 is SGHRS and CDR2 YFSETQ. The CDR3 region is CASSVDGGRGYF. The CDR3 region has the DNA TGCGCCAGCAGTGTGGACGGGGGAAGAGGGTATTTT.

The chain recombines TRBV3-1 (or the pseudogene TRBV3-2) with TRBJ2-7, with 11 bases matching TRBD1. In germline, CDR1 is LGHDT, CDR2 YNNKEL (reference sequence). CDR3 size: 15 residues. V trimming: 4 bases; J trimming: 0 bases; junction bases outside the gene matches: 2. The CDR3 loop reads CASSLGTGGSYEQYF. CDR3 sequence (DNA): TGTGCCAGCAGCCTTGGGACAGGGGGCTCCTACGAGCAGTACTTC.

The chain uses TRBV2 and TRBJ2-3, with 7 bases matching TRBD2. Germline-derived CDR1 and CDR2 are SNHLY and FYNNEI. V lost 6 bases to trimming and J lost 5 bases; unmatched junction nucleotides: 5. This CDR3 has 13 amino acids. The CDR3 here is CASRGGTEDTQYF. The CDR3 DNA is TGTGCCAGCAGGGGAGGGACCGAAGATACGCAGTATTTT.

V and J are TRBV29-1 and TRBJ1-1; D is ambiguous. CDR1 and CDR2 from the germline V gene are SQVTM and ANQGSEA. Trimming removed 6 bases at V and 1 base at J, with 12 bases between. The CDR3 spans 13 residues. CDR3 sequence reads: CSVREDSNTEAFF. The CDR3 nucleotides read TGCAGCGTGCGAGAGGATTCGAACACTGAAGCTTTCTTT.